This TCR beta chain emerged from a study of response to subunit inactivated influenza vaccine. Study findings and constraints: Each seasonal influenza vaccination recruits few new T cells, the authors suggested.

TCRdb used MiXCR to reprocess the RT-PCR reads, holding one entry per CDR3 protein. Of a few hundred thousand distinct CDR3 sequences listed, around 13% are singletons. Per germline, CDR1 SQVTM and CDR2 ANQGSEA. This CDR3 is 14 amino acids long. Trimming cost V 3 bases and J 2 bases; bases outside gene matches: 4. A word on this clonotype: Its antigen is undetermined.

Sequenced material: PBMCs from blood, taken 12 days after vaccination. The receptor was isolated from a man in his fifties or sixties who received an inactivated influenza vaccine. The chain combines TRBV29-1 with TRBJ2-3, with 8 bases lining up with TRBD1. The CDR3 here is CSVEDRVYTDTQYF. CDR3 DNA: TGCAGCGTTGAGGACAGGGTCTACACAGATACGCAGTATTTT.